These 8 T cell receptor beta chains share one sample of origin, sequenced in a study of CD4+ T cells in melanoma. Generated by immunoSEQ multiplex PCR, the TCRdb table keeps only in-frame clones and is missing some. The sample has some 14,000 clones, around four fifths seen once; the top ten hold approximately 5.9%. The source material was cells from a culture (not recorded whether cultured in vitro). These receptors came from a human donor with melanoma.

This clone was seen a single time. The gene calls are TRBV7-8 and TRBJ2-2; the D gene is possibly TRBD2 (6 bases). This CDR3 spans 16 amino acids. Germline V gene sequence: CDR1 SGHVS, CDR2 FQNEAQ. V was shortened by 2 bases and J by 0 bases, with 10 bases between the two germline ends. In DNA form, the CDR3 reads TGTGCCAGCAGCTTAATGGGACTCGCGAACACCGGGGAGCTGTTTTTT. Translation: CASSLMGLANTGELFF.

The chain combines TRBV5-4 with TRBJ2-4; D is unresolved. Trimming stripped 2 bases from V and 3 bases from J, with 6 bases between. Germline V gene data show CDR1 as SGHNT and CDR2 as YYREEE (reference sequence). The CDR3 is 13 amino acids. The CDR3 loop is CASSLYGKNIQYF. In DNA form, the CDR3 reads TGTGCCAGCAGCTTATACGGCAAAAACATTCAGTACTTC. The variable domain in full, completed from reference TRBV5-4 and TRBJ2-4, reads ETGVTQSPTHLIKTRGQQVTLRCSSQSGHNTVSWYQQALGQGPQFIFQYYREEENGRGNFPPRFSGLQFPNYSSELNVNALELDDSALYLCASSLYGKNIQYFGAGTRLSVL.

The chain joins TRBV5-1 to TRBJ1-4, with TRBD1 identical over 7 bases. With 1 base clipped from V and 12 bases from J, the junction kept 15 bases outside the gene matches. This CDR3 region has 16 residues. Germline CDR1 SGHRS, CDR2 YFSETQ. CDR3 protein: CASSLITGAYSSELFF. CDR3 coding DNA: TGCGCCAGCAGCTTGATTACAGGGGCTTATTCTTCGGAACTGTTTTTT.

This clone was recorded only once. V is TRBV5-1 and J is TRBJ1-6; D might be TRBD1 (5 bases). Per germline, CDR1 SGHRS and CDR2 YFSETQ. Trimming took off 3 bases at V and 0 bases at J, with 10 bases between the two ends. This CDR3 comprises 16 residues. The CDR3 protein is CASSSQGSSYNSPLHF. The CDR3 DNA sequence: TGCGCCAGCAGCTCTCAGGGAAGCTCCTATAATTCACCCCTCCACTTT.

This chain joins TRBV19 and TRBJ1-6; D is perhaps TRBD1 (5 bases). The ends were cut back, 7 bases at V and 6 bases at J, with 13 bases in the middle. CDR1 is LNHDA and CDR2 is SQIVND in the germline V gene (reference sequence). The CDR3 runs 14 residues. In DNA, the CDR3 is TGTGCCAGTACCCCAGGGCCGAGTAATTCACCCCTCCACTTT. Protein product: CASTPGPSNSPLHF.

The chain carries TRBV30 and TRBJ1-6, with no clear D. This CDR3 is 15 amino acids long. V shed 3 bases and J shed 8 bases, with 17 bases lying between them. The germline V gene encodes CDR1 GTSNPN and CDR2 SVGIG (reference sequence). The CDR3 bases are TGTGCCTGGAGGGACGACTCTCAGAGGCATTCACCCCTCCACTTT. This sequence encodes CAWRDDSQRHSPLHF.

The chain carries TRBV5-4 and TRBJ2-7; D remains unclear. In germline, CDR1 is SGHNT, CDR2 YYREEE (reference sequence). Deletions cut 3 bases from V and 4 bases from J, with 20 bases between. This CDR3 region has 16 residues. CDR3 nucleotides: TGTGCCAGCAGCTCGGGCGGCCCTCTCGCCCTGTACGAGCAGTACTTC. Translated: CASSSGGPLALYEQYF.

This chain joins TRBV9 and TRBJ1-1, with D perhaps matching TRBD1 (5 bases). The CDR3 contains 15 residues. CDR1 SGDLS and CDR2 YYNGEE come from the germline V gene. V was pared by 0 bases and J by 1 base, with 10 bases between. The CDR3 coding sequence is TGTGCCAGCAGCGTAGGGGGCAGGGAGAACACTGAAGCTTTCTTT. Amino acid sequence: CASSVGGRENTEAFF.